This TCR beta chain stems from a study of cytomegalovirus exposure and HLA in healthy donors. Study-wide context: The same platform used for the approximately 670 first-cohort repertoires was also used for the approximately 120 validation repertoires, as a later analysis reported. Notes on the study in general: Cytomegalovirus status was reportedly diagnosed by the classifier with high specificity and sensitivity.

Sequenced by immunoSEQ multiplex PCR; TCRdb stores in-frame clones only, minus some. The table shows around 160,000 clones, with about 90% occurring only once. A remark on this clone: The antigen is undetermined.

After removal of 3 bases from V and 6 bases from J, the junction contained 6 bases not matched to a gene. Germline V gives CDR1 SGHDT, CDR2 YYEEEE. The CDR3 runs 14 residues. This sequence originates from a woman aged 18-29 years in good health and CMV-seropositive. This chain uses TRBV5-6 with TRBJ2-7; 10 bases match TRBD1. Source material: PBMCs. Here the CDR3 DNA reads TGTGCCAGCAGCTGGAGGGGGACAGGGGTCGAGCAGTACTTC. Its protein is CASSWRGTGVEQYF.